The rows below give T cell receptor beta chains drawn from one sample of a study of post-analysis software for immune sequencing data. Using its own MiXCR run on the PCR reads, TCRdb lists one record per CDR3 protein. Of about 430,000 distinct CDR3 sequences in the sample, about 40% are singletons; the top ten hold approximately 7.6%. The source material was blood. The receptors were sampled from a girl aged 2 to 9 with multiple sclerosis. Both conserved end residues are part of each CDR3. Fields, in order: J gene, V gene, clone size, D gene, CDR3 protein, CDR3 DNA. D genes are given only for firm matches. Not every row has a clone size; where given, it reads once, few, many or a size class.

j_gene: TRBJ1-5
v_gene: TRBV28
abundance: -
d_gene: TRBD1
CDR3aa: CASSTGGAWPQHF
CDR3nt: TGTGCCAGTAGTACAGGGGGCGCGTGGCCCCAGCATTTT

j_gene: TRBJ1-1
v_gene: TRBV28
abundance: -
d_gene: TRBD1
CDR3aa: CASSLYRTGRDTEAFF
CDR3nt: TGTGCCAGCAGTTTATACCGGACAGGGCGGGACACTGAAGCTTTCTTT

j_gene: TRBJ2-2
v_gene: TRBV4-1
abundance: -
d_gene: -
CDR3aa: CASSQELRDTGELFF
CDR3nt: TGCGCCAGCAGCCAAGAATTAAGGGACACCGGGGAGCTGTTTTTT

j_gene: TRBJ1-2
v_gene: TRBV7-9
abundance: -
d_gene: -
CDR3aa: CASSLGCGPGTMGYTF
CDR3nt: TGTGCCAGCAGCTTAGGGTGCGGGCCCGGGACTATGGGCTACACCTTC

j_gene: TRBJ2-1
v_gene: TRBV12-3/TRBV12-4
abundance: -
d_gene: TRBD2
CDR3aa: CASETSGGAYEQFF
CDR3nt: TGTGCCAGTGAAACTAGCGGGGGGGCCTATGAGCAGTTCTTC

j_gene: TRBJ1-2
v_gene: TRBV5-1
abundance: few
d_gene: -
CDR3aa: CASSFDLSIPGAAGYTF
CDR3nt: TGCGCCAGCAGCTTCGACTTATCCATTCCGGGGGCGGCAGGCTACACCTTC

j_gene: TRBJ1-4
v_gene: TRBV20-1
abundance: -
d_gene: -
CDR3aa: CSARDPTTGNEKLFF
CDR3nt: TGCAGTGCTAGAGATCCGACTACAGGAAATGAAAAACTGTTTTTT

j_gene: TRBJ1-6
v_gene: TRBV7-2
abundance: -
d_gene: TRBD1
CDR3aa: CASSLAGGQNNSPLHF
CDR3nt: TGTGCCAGCAGCTTAGCGGGGGGACAGAATAATTCACCCCTCCACTTT

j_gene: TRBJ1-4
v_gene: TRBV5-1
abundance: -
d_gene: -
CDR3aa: CASSRIRGRNEKLFF
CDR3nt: TGCGCCAGCAGCAGAATCCGAGGACGGAATGAAAAACTGTTTTTT

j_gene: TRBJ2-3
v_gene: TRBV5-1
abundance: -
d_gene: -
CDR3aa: CVSSRPGHSTHTQYF
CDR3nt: TGCGTCAGCAGCCGACCGGGACACAGCACACATACGCAGTATTTT

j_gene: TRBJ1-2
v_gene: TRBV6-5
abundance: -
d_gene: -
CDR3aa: CASRRAGNYGYTF
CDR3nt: TGTGCCAGCAGGCGGGCGGGCAACTATGGCTACACCTTC

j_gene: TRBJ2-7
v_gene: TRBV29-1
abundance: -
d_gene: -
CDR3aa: CSVDGAVLAGDEQYF
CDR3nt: TGCAGCGTTGACGGAGCGGTTTTAGCCGGGGATGAGCAGTACTTC

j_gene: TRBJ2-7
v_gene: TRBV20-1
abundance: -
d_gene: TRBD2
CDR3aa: CSARDLAGSSYEQYF
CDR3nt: TGCAGTGCTAGAGACCTAGCGGGAAGCTCCTACGAGCAGTACTTC

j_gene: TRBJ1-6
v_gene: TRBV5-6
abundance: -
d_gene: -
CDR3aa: CASSLRAGALHF
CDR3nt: TGTGCCAGCAGCTTGAGGGCGGGCGCCCTCCACTTT

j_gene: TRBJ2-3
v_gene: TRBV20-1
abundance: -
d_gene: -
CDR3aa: CSVQQGLGTDTQYF
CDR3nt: TGCAGTGTTCAGCAGGGGTTGGGCACAGATACGCAGTATTTT

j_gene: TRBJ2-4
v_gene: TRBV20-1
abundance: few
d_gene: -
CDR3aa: CSARDFTGDLGKNIQYF
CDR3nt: TGCAGTGCTAGAGATTTCACCGGGGATTTAGGCAAAAACATTCAGTACTTC

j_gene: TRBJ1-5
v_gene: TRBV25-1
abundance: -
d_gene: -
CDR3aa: CASSEGRGNRHF
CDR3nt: TGTGCCAGCAGTGAAGGGAGGGGCAATCGGCATTTT

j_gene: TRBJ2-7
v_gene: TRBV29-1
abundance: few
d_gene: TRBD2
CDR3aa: CSVSGLAGEREQYF
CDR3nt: TGCAGCGTTTCGGGACTAGCGGGGGAGCGTGAGCAGTACTTC

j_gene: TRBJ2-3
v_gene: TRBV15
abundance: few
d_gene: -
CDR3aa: CATSRDGTDTQYF
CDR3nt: TGTGCCACCAGCAGAGATGGGACAGATACGCAGTATTTT

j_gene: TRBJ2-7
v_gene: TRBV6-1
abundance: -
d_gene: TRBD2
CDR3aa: CASSEEGRGVRWYEQYF
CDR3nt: TGTGCCAGCAGTGAAGAGGGTCGGGGGGTAAGGTGGTACGAGCAGTACTTC

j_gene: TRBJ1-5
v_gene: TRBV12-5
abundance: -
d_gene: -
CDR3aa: CASGPESGSNQPQHF
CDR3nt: TGTGCTAGTGGTCCCGAGAGCGGGAGCAATCAGCCCCAGCATTTT

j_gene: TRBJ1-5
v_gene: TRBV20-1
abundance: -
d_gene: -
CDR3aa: CSARIRQDQPQHF
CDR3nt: TGCAGTGCTAGGATCAGGCAAGATCAGCCCCAGCATTTT

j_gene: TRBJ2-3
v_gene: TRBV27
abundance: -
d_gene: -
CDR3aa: CASSLKASIGPDTQYF
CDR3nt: TGTGCCAGCAGTTTAAAAGCCTCGATAGGTCCAGATACGCAGTATTTT

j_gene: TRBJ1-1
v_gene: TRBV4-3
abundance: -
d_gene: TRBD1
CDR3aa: CASSQDGYRGEAFF
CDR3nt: TGCGCCAGCAGCCAAGATGGATACAGGGGTGAAGCTTTCTTT

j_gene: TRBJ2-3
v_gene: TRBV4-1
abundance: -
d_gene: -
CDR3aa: CASSQEGSADTQYF
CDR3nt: TGCGCCAGCAGCCAAGAAGGTAGTGCAGATACGCAGTATTTT

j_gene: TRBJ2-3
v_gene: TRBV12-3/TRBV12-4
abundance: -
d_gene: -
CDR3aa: CASSFYGGSTDTQYF
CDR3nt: TGTGCCAGCAGTTTCTACGGCGGAAGCACAGATACGCAGTATTTT

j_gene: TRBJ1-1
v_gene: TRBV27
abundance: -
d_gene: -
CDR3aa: CASSLVMDFNTEAFF
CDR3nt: TGTGCCAGCAGTTTAGTTATGGACTTTAACACTGAAGCTTTCTTT

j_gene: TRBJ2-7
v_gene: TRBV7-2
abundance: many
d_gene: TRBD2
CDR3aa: CASQDSWTSLPYF
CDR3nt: TGTGCCAGCCAAGACTCTTGGACTAGCTTGCCGTACTTC

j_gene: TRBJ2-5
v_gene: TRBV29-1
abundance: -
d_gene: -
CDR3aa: CSVKGRLRETQYF
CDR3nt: TGCAGCGTAAAGGGACGGCTCCGGGAGACCCAGTACTTC

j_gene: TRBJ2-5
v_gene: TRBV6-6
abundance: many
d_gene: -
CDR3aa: CASSYGQGGETQYF
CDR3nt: TGTGCCAGCAGTTACGGGCAGGGCGGAGAGACCCAGTACTTC

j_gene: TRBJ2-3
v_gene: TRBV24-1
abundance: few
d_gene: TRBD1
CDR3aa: CATSDFRSGRGLEDTQYF
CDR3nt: TGTGCCACCAGTGATTTTCGGAGTGGCAGGGGGCTTGAAGATACGCAGTATTTT

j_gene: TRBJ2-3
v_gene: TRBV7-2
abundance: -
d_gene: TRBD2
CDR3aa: CASSRNQGLAGGAGTDTQYF
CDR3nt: TGTGCCAGCAGTCGAAACCAGGGACTAGCGGGAGGTGCGGGCACAGATACGCAGTATTTT

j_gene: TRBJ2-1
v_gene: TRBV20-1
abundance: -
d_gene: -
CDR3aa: CSVVRDLRGEQFF
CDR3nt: TGCAGTGTAGTCCGGGACCTCCGGGGTGAGCAGTTCTTC

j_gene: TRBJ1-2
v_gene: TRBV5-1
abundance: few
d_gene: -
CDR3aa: CASSTDRLSYGYTF
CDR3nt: TGCGCCAGCAGCACTGACAGACTCTCCTATGGCTACACCTTC

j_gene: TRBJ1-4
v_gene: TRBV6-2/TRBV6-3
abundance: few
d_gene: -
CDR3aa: CASSYSAGQGSNEKLFF
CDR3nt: TGTGCCAGCAGTTACTCCGCAGGCCAAGGATCTAATGAAAAACTGTTTTTT

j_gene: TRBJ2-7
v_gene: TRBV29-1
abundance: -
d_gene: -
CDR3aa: CSVRTVQTYEQYF
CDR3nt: TGCAGCGTGCGGACAGTTCAAACCTACGAGCAGTACTTC

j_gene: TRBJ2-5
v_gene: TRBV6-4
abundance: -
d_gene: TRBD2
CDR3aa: CASSETRTSAHEQYF
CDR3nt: TGTGCCAGCAGTGAAACGAGGACTAGCGCCCATGAGCAGTACTTC

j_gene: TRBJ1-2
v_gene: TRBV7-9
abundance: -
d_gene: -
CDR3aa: CASSFPYGYTF
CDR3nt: TGTGCCAGCAGCTTTCCCTATGGCTACACCTTC

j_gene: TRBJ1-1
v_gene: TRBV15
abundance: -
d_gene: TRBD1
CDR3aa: CATSRGQGGTEAFF
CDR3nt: TGTGCCACCAGCAGAGGACAGGGAGGCACTGAAGCTTTCTTT

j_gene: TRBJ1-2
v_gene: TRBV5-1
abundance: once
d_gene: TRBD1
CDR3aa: CASSITSGQDENGYTF
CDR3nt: TGCGCCAGCAGCATCACGAGCGGACAGGATGAAAATGGCTACACCTTC

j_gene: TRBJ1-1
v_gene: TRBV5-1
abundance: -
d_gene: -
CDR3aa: CASSQTGTVNTEAFF
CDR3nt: TGCGCCAGCAGCCAGACTGGGACCGTGAACACTGAAGCTTTCTTT

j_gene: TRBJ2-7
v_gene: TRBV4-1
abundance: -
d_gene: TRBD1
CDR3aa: CASSQEGDRGSSSFYEQYF
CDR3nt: TGCGCCAGCAGCCAAGAAGGGGACAGGGGTTCCTCCAGTTTCTACGAGCAGTACTTC

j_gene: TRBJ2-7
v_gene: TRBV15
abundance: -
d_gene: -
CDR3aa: CATSRGKVTNSYEQYF
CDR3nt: TGTGCCACCAGCAGGGGGAAAGTGACAAACTCCTACGAGCAGTACTTC

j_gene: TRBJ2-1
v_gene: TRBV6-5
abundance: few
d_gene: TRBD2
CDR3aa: CASSSPGLAAYNEQFF
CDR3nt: TGTGCCAGCAGTTCTCCCGGACTAGCAGCTTACAATGAGCAGTTCTTC

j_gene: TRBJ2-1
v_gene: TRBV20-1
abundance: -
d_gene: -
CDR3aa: CSARWNGRGNEQFF
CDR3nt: TGCAGTGCTAGGTGGAACGGGAGAGGGAATGAGCAGTTCTTC

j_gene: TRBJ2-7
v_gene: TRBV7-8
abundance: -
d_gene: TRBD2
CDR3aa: CASSLGVAGGLADYEQYF
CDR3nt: TGTGCCAGCAGCTTAGGGGTCGCAGGGGGACTAGCGGACTACGAGCAGTACTTC

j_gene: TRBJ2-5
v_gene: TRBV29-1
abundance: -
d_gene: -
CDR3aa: CSVGPADGETQYF
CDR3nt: TGCAGCGTCGGCCCGGCCGACGGAGAGACCCAGTACTTC

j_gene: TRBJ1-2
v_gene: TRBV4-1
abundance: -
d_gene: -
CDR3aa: CASSQVRATNYGYTF
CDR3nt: TGCGCCAGCAGCCAAGTAAGGGCCACAAACTATGGCTACACCTTC

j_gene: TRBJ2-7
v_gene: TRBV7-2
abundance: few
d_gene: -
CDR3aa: CASTRVPPYEQYF
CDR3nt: TGTGCCAGCACCAGGGTCCCCCCCTACGAGCAGTACTTC

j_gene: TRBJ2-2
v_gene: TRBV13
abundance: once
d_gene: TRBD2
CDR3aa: CASSSGTSGNTGELFF
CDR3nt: TGTGCCAGCAGCTCGGGGACTAGCGGGAACACCGGGGAGCTGTTTTTT

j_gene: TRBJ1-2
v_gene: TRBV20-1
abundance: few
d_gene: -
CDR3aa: CSASGAWDGYTF
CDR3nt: TGCAGTGCTAGCGGGGCCTGGGATGGCTACACCTTC

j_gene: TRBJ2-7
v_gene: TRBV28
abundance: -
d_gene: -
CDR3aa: CASTDRPSSEQYF
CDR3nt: TGTGCCAGCACCGACAGGCCCTCCAGCGAGCAGTACTTC

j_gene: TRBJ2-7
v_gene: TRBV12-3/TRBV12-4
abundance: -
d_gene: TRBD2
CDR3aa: CASGKSGTSGRRHEQYF
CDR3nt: TGTGCCAGCGGAAAGAGCGGGACTAGCGGGAGGAGGCACGAGCAGTACTTC

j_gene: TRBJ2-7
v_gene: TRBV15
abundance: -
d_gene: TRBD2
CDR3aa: CATSRAGTSEGYEQYF
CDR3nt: TGTGCCACCAGCAGAGCCGGGACTAGCGAAGGATACGAGCAGTACTTC

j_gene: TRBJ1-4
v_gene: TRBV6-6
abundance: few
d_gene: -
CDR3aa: CASSYRPLGLALFF
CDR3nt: TGTGCCAGCAGTTACCGGCCCTTGGGTCTCGCGCTGTTTTTT